This T cell receptor beta chain was sequenced during a study of CD8 T cells in ankylosing spondylitis. Study-wide results and limits: Disease-linked clones proved CD8+ and comparatively uncommon in peripheral blood. Significantly higher representation of disease-linked clones was reported for matched ankylosing spondylitis synovial fluid.

A few counts support this clonotype. The target antigen is unknown. Trimming shortened V by 0 bases and J by 1 base, and 11 bases separated the two germline ends. CDR3 length equals 16 residues. The TCR beta libraries were generated through quantitative 5'-RACE incorporating molecular barcodes. Each CDR3 protein is one row after TCRdb ran MiXCR on the 5' RACE reads. The data hold 100,000 to 150,000 distinct CDR3 sequences, with 6% to 8.5% observed a single time. This chain connects TRBV23-1 to TRBJ2-3; D uncertain. TRBV23-1 is an open reading frame whose function is uncertain. The material sequenced was blood, either unsorted or a sorted T cell fraction (not recorded which). The clonotype was recovered from a male donor with ankylosing spondylitis or in good health (not recorded which). The CDR3 protein is CASSQSIRSCTDTQYF. In DNA form, the CDR3 reads TGCGCCAGCAGTCAATCGATCCGGAGTTGCACAGATACGCAGTATTTT.